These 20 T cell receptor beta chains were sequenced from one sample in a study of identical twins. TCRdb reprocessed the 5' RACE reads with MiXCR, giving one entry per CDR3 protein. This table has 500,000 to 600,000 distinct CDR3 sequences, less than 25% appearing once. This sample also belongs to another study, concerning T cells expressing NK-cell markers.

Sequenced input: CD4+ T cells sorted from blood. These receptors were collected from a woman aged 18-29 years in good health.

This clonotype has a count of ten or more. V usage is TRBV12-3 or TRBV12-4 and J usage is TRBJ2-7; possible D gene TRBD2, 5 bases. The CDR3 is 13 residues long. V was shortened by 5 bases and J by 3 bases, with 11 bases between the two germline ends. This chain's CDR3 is CASSPTGGYEQYF. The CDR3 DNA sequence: TGTGCCAGCAGTCCCACCGGAGGCTACGAGCAGTACTTC.

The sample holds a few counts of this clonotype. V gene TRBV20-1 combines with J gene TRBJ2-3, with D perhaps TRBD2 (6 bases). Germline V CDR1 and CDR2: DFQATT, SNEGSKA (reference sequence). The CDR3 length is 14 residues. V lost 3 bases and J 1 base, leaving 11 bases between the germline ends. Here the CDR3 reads CSASRDFGTDTQYF. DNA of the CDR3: TGCAGTGCTAGCCGGGACTTCGGCACAGATACGCAGTATTTT.

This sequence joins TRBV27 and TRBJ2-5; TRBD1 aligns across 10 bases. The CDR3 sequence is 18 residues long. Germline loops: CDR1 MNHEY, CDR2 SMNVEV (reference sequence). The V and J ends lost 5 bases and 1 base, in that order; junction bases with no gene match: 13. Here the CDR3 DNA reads TGTGCCAGCAGTCCACTCCGGGACAGGGGAAAAACCCAAGAGACCCAGTACTTC. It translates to CASSPLRDRGKTQETQYF.

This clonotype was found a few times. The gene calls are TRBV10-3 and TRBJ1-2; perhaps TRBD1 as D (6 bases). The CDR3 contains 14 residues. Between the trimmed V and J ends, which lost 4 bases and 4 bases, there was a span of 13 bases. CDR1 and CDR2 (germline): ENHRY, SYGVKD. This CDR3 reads CAISGTGIAYGYTF. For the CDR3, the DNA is TGTGCCATCAGTGGTACAGGGATAGCCTATGGCTACACCTTC.

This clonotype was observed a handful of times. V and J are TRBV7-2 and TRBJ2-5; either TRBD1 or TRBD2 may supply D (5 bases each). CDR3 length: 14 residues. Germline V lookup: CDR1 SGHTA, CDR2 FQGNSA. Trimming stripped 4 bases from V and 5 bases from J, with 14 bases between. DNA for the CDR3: TGTGCCAGCAGCTCCCGGGGCCAGCGGGAGACCCAGTACTTC. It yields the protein CASSSRGQRETQYF.

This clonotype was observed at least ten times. The CDR3 is CASSLRPGGLGTEAFF. In DNA form, the CDR3 reads TGCGCCAGCAGCTTGAGGCCAGGGGGCTTAGGGACTGAAGCTTTCTTT. The chain uses TRBV5-1 and TRBJ1-1, with TRBD1 identical over 8 bases. Germline V gene data show CDR1 as SGHRS and CDR2 as YFSETQ. The CDR3 covers 16 residues. J lost 5 bases, V lost 1 base, and 10 bases had no gene match. The full variable domain, completed using reference TRBV5-1 and TRBJ1-1, is KAGVTQTPRYLIKTRGQQVTLSCSPISGHRSVSWYQQTPGQGLQFLFEYFSETQRNKGNFPGRFSGRQFSNSRSEMNVSTLELGDSALYLCASSLRPGGLGTEAFFGQGTRLTVV.

The CDR3 sequence: CSAPGGFGQPQHF. CDR3 DNA: TGCAGTGCCCCGGGCGGTTTCGGTCAGCCCCAGCATTTT. The chain has TRBV20-1 and TRBJ1-5; D is unresolved. Germline lookup yields CDR1 DFQATT and CDR2 SNEGSKA (reference sequence). V lost 6 bases, J lost 6 bases, and 15 bases lay in between. The CDR3 length is 13 residues.

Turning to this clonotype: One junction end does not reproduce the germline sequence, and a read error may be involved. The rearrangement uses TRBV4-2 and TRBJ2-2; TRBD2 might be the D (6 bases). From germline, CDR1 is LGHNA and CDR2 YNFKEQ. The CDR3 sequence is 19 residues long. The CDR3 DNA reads TGTGCCAGCATCCAAGCCCTCAAGACGACGGGACTGGGCACCGGGGAGCTGTTTTTT. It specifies CASIQALKTTGLGTGELFF.

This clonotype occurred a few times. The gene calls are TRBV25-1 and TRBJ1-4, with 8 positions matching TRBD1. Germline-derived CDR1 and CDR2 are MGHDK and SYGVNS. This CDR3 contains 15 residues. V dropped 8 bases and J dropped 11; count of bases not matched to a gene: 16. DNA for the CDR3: TGTGCCAGCTGCCGGGACAGGCCTATACCGGGGAAACTGTTTTTT. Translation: CASCRDRPIPGKLFF.

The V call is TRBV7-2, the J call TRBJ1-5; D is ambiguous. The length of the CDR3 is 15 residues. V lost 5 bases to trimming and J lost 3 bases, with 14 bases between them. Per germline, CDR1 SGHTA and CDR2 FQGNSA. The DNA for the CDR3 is TGTGCCAGCAGCCGAATAGGGAGATACAATCAGCCCCAGCATTTT. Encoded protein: CASSRIGRYNQPQHF.

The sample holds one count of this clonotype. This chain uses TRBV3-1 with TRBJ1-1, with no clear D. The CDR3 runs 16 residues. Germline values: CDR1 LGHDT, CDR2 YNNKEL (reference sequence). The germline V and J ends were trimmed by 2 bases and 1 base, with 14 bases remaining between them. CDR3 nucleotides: TGTGCCAGCAGCCAACGTTTACGGCTACCGAACACTGAAGCTTTCTTT. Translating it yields CASSQRLRLPNTEAFF.

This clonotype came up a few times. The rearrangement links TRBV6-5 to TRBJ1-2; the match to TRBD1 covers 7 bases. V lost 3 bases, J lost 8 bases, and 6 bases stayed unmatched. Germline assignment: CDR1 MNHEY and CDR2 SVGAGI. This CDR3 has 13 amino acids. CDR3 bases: TGTGCCAGCAGTTATGACAGGGTGCGGGGCTACACCTTC. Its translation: CASSYDRVRGYTF.

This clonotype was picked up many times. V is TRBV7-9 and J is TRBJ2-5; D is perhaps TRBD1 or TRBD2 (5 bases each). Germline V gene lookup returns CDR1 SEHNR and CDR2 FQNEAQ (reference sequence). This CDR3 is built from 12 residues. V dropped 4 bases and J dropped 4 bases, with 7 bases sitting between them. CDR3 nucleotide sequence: TGTGCCAGCAGCTCGAGGGGAGAGACCCAGTACTTC. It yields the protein CASSSRGETQYF.

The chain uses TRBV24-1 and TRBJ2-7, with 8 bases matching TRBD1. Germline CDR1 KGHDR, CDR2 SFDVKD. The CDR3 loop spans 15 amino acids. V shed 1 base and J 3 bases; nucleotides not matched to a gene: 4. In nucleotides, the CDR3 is TGTGCCACCAGTGATTTCAAGGGGACAGGCTACGAGCAGTACTTC. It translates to CATSDFKGTGYEQYF.

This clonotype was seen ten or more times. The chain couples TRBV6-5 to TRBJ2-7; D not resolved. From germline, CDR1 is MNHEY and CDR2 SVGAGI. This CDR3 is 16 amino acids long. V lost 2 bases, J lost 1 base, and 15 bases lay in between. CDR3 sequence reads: CASSYPGILLSYEQYF. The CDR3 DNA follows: TGTGCCAGCAGTTACCCTGGCATACTGCTATCCTACGAGCAGTACTTC.

The DNA of the CDR3 is TGCAGTGCTAGAGGACCGGGAGCGAAAGAGACCCAGTACTTC. This sequence encodes CSARGPGAKETQYF. This chain uses TRBV20-1 with TRBJ2-5; tentative D call: TRBD2 (6 bases). CDR1 is DFQATT, CDR2 SNEGSKA, per germline (reference sequence). Trimming removed 1 base at V and 3 bases at J, with 12 bases between. CDR3 length equals 14 residues.

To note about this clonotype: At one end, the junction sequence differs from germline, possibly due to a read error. The CDR3 spells CANSVEGTGELFF. The CDR3 DNA sequence: TGTGCCAACAGCGTAGAGGGCACCGGGGAGCTGTTTTTT. The rearrangement joins TRBV9 to TRBJ2-2; tentatively, D is TRBD2 (5 bases). The CDR3 loop spans 13 amino acids. Looked up from germline, CDR1 is SGDLS and CDR2 is YYNGEE.

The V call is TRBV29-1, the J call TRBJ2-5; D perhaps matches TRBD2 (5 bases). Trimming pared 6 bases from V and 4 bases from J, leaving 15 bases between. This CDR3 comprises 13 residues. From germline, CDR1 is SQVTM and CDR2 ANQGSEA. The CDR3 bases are TGCAGCGTCAAGGTCGTAAGCGGAGAGACCCAGTACTTC. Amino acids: CSVKVVSGETQYF.

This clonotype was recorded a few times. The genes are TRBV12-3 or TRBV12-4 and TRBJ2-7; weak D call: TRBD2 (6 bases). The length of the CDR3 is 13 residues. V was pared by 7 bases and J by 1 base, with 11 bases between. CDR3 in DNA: TGTGCCAGCACCCAGGCGGGGTCCTACGAGCAGTACTTC. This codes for CASTQAGSYEQYF.

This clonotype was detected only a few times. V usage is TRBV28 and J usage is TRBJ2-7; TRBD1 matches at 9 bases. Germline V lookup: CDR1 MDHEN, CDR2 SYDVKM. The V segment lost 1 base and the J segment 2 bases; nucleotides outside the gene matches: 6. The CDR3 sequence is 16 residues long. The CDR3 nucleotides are TGTGCCAGCAGTTTATCCCCGGGACAGGGCACCTACGAGCAGTACTTC. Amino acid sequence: CASSLSPGQGTYEQYF.